Below, 26 T cell receptor beta chains from the same sample are listed, as sequenced in a study of shared clonotypes between healthy human individuals. Sequencing used immunoSEQ multiplex PCR; TCRdb keeps in-frame clones, though not all of them. There are around 500,000 clones in the sample; 76% occur only once, and 10% to 15% lies in the top ten. Sequenced material: PBMCs. These receptors were collected from a middle-aged woman in good health. Some clones in this sample may be carry-over from other donors' samples.

This clone was seen repeatedly, ten times or more. The CDR3 nucleotides are TGTGCCAGTAGTGGGACAGTGGTCCCCTACGAGCAGTACTTC. It yields the protein CASSGTVVPYEQYF. V usage is TRBV19 and J usage is TRBJ2-7; 7 bases are shared with TRBD1. J gave up 2 bases and V 5 bases, and 6 bases lay outside the gene matches. The CDR3 has 14 amino acids. Germline values: CDR1 LNHDA, CDR2 SQIVND (reference sequence). The whole variable domain, filled in from reference TRBV19 and TRBJ2-7, reads DGGITQSPKYLFRKEGQNVTLSCEQNLNHDAMYWYRQDPGQGLRLIYYSQIVNDFQKGDIAEGYSVSREKKESFPLTVTSAQKNPTAFYLCASSGTVVPYEQYFGPGTRLTVT.

Concerning this clone: Other DNA sequences in this sample translate to the same CDR3. The rearrangement uses TRBV9 and TRBJ1-3, with D hard to call. V was trimmed by 2 bases and J by 5 bases, leaving 20 bases between them. The CDR3 is 17 amino acids. Per germline, CDR1 SGDLS and CDR2 YYNGEE. CDR3 in amino acids: CASSVEPGSAERNTIYF. In nucleotides, the CDR3 is TGTGCCAGCAGCGTTGAACCCGGTTCAGCCGAGAGAAACACCATATATTTT.

To note about this clone: Just one base apart from a much larger clone, this may be a read error. Because the CDR3's place on the DNA is in doubt, the DNA is left out and the CDR3 is given as listed by TCRdb. The sample holds other DNA sequences that translate to the same CDR3. The rearrangement uses TRBV9 and TRBJ1-1. Germline V gives CDR1 SGDLS, CDR2 YYNGEE. The CDR3 extends over 15 residues, inclusive of both ends. CDR3 in amino acids: CASSVAGGSFTEAFF.

CDR3 region: CASSQTEAFF. CDR3 DNA sequence: TGTGCCAGCAGCCAAACTGAAGCTTTCTTT. The chain couples TRBV7-9 to TRBJ1-1; D is unclear. Germline V CDR1 and CDR2: SEHNR, FQNEAQ (reference sequence). Trimming cost V 5 bases and J 5 bases, with 3 bases left between them. This CDR3 contains 10 residues.

The chain joins TRBV28 to TRBJ1-1, with a tentative D call TRBD1 (5 bases). Germline V gives CDR1 MDHEN, CDR2 SYDVKM. The CDR3 contains 12 residues. Trimming shortened V by 8 bases and J by 7 bases, and 14 bases separated the two germline ends. In DNA form, the CDR3 reads TGTGCCAGCCACCAGGGCTCGGGTGAAGCTTTCTTT. Translation: CASHQGSGEAFF. The variable domain in full, completed from reference TRBV28 and TRBJ1-1, reads DVKVTQSSRYLVKRTGEKVFLECVQDMDHENMFWYRQDPGLGLRLIYFSYDVKMKEKGDIPEGYSVSREKKERFSLILESASTNQTSMYLCASHQGSGEAFFGQGTRLTVV.

The chain combines TRBV14 with TRBJ1-2; D is unresolved. With 4 bases removed from V and 4 bases from J, the gap between germline ends came to 16 bases. In germline, CDR1 is SGHDN, CDR2 FVKESK. The length of the CDR3 is 15 residues. CDR3 DNA sequence: TGTGCCAGCAGCCCGGGTCCCGGAAACGTCTATGGCTACACCTTC. It translates to CASSPGPGNVYGYTF.

About this clone itself: Distinct nucleotide sequences in the sample also encode this CDR3. The chain uses TRBV5-4 and TRBJ2-7, with 8 bases lining up with TRBD1. CDR1 is SGHNT and CDR2 is YYREEE in the germline V gene (reference sequence). Trimming removed 2 bases from V and 4 bases from J; junction bases left unmatched: 5. The CDR3 consists of 14 residues. CDR3 sequence: CASSFSGGGYEQYF. CDR3 DNA sequence: TGTGCCAGCAGCTTTTCAGGGGGCGGGTACGAGCAGTACTTC.

The chain links TRBV30 to TRBJ1-2; D might be TRBD1 (5 bases). The CDR3 contains 13 residues. Trimming stripped 0 bases from V and 10 bases from J, with 15 bases between. Germline values: CDR1 GTSNPN, CDR2 SVGIG (reference sequence). This CDR3 is CAWSVGVTDDYTF. CDR3 nucleotides: TGTGCCTGGAGTGTAGGGGTGACAGACGACTACACCTTC.

The chain is built from TRBV7-9 and TRBJ1-5, with TRBD1 identical over 10 bases. Germline CDR1 and CDR2: SEHNR and FQNEAQ (reference sequence). The CDR3 extends over 15 amino acids. V lost 3 bases to trimming and J lost 5 bases; unmatched junction nucleotides: 4. The CDR3 here is CASSLGTGAYQPQHF. The CDR3 nucleotides are TGTGCCAGCAGCTTGGGGACAGGGGCGTATCAGCCCCAGCATTTT. The full variable domain, completed using reference TRBV7-9 and TRBJ1-5, is DTGVSQNPRHKITKRGQNVTFRCDPISEHNRLYWYRQTLGQGPEFLTYFQNEAQLEKSRLLSDRFSAERPKGSFSTLEIQRTEQGDSAMYLCASSLGTGAYQPQHFGDGTRLSIL.

The J gene is TRBJ2-2, the V gene TRBV19; D is uncertain. The germline CDR1 and CDR2 sequences are LNHDA and SQIVND (reference sequence). CDR3 length: 13 amino acids. Trimming took off 3 bases at V and 7 bases at J, with 9 bases between the two ends. In DNA, the CDR3 is TGTGCCAGTAGTATCATTTTGGGCGGGGAGCTGTTTTTT. This translates into CASSIILGGELFF.

There are many counts of this clone. The chain is built from TRBV28 and TRBJ2-3; 7 bases agree with TRBD2. The CDR3 runs 18 residues. V lost 6 bases and J lost 0; bases outside the gene matches: 15. The germline V gene encodes CDR1 MDHEN and CDR2 SYDVKM. The CDR3 DNA reads TGTGCCAGCAGGGCCATAGGAGGGGACTACCGTAGCACAGATACGCAGTATTTT. Its protein product is CASRAIGGDYRSTDTQYF.

The rearrangement uses TRBV4-3 and TRBJ1-1, with D maybe TRBD1 (5 bases). The CDR3 is 16 amino acids. From germline, CDR1 is LGHNA and CDR2 YSLEER. Trimming cost V 0 bases and J 6 bases, with 17 bases left between them. The CDR3 region has the DNA TGCGCCAGCAGCCAAGAGCTTGTAGGGACGGGCGCTGAAGCTTTCTTT. Translation gives CASSQELVGTGAEAFF.

The rearrangement links TRBV7-8 to TRBJ2-4, with 10 positions matching TRBD2. Looked up from germline, CDR1 is SGHVS and CDR2 is FQNEAQ. V lost 5 bases, J lost 2 bases, and 6 bases stayed unmatched. This CDR3 has 16 residues. CDR3 amino acids: CASSPSGRATKNIQYF. CDR3 coding DNA: TGTGCCAGCAGCCCAAGCGGGAGGGCGACCAAAAACATTCAGTACTTC.

V and J are TRBV27 and TRBJ2-5; 7 positions agree with TRBD1. V was clipped by 0 bases and J by 2 bases; unmatched bases: 6. The CDR3 runs to 16 residues. CDR1 and CDR2 from the germline V gene are MNHEY and SMNVEV (reference sequence). The CDR3 bases are TGTGCCAGCAGTTTATCGGGACAGTGGGGTCAAGAGACCCAGTACTTC. The encoded protein is CASSLSGQWGQETQYF.

The chain is built from TRBV18 and TRBJ1-2; D is perhaps TRBD1 (5 bases). Trimming took 0 bases from V and 0 from J, leaving 5 bases between them. CDR3 length equals 14 residues. Germline V gene data show CDR1 as KGHSH and CDR2 as LQKENI. CDR3 in DNA: TGTGCCAGCTCACCACCGGGGGCTAACTATGGCTACACCTTC. Translated: CASSPPGANYGYTF.

The rearrangement uses TRBV6-1 and TRBJ1-1; TRBD1 matches at 10 bases. The V gene end was trimmed by 0 bases and the J gene end by 1 base; junction bases not matched to a gene: 11. The CDR3 is 19 residues long. Germline loops: CDR1 MNHNS, CDR2 SASEGT. The CDR3 reads CASSEALLGWTGGNTEAFF. The CDR3 DNA reads TGTGCCAGCAGTGAAGCGCTTCTAGGGTGGACAGGGGGGAACACTGAAGCTTTCTTT.

The chain carries TRBV6-1 and TRBJ2-3, with a tentative D call TRBD2 (6 bases). From germline, CDR1 is MNHNS and CDR2 SASEGT. The V end lost 4 bases, the J end lost 4 bases, and 12 bases lay between the germline ends. CDR3 length: 14 residues. In DNA, the CDR3 is TGTGCCAGCAGTGCGGGAGCGGTAGCAGATACGCAGTATTTT. This translates into CASSAGAVADTQYF.

The V call is TRBV30, the J call TRBJ2-3; 7 nucleotides align to TRBD2. Per the germline V gene, CDR1 is GTSNPN and CDR2 is SVGIG (reference sequence). J was trimmed by 5 bases and V by 2 bases; bases with no gene match: 7. CDR3 size: 14 residues. CDR3 loop: CAWSREGGVDTQYF. The CDR3 nucleotides are TGTGCCTGGAGTAGGGAGGGAGGGGTAGATACGCAGTATTTT.

The V and J genes are TRBV6-1 and TRBJ1-5; TRBD1 aligns across 9 bases. Germline-derived CDR1 and CDR2 are MNHNS and SASEGT. This CDR3 region has 15 residues. V shed 6 bases and J 1 base; nucleotides not matched to a gene: 4. The DNA for the CDR3 is TGTGCCAGCAGCGGTGGACAGGGGAGCAATCAGCCCCAGCATTTT. Translation: CASSGGQGSNQPQHF.

The V gene is TRBV5-5, the J gene TRBJ2-7; D might be TRBD1 (5 bases). Germline CDR1 reads SGHKS; CDR2 reads YYEKEE (reference sequence). The V end lost 0 bases, the J end lost 5 bases, and 12 bases lay between the germline ends. The CDR3 sequence is 14 residues long. The CDR3 loop reads CASSLAVRADEQYF. CDR3 nucleotide sequence: TGTGCCAGCAGCTTGGCTGTCAGGGCTGACGAGCAGTACTTC.

The rearrangement links TRBV5-6 to TRBJ1-1; D is undetermined. The germline V gene has CDR1 SGHDT and CDR2 YYEEEE. The CDR3 totals 14 residues. V lost 2 bases and J 3 bases, leaving 11 bases between the germline ends. CDR3 loop: CASSFLSKDTEAFF. The CDR3 DNA is TGTGCCAGCAGCTTCCTAAGTAAAGACACTGAAGCTTTCTTT.

This clone was picked up one time. This chain joins TRBV18 and TRBJ2-1; D possibly corresponds to TRBD1 (6 bases). Germline CDR1 KGHSH, CDR2 LQKENI. The ends were cut back, 3 bases at V and 4 bases at J, with 13 bases in the middle. CDR3 length equals 15 residues. This chain's CDR3 is CASSPRGQSYNEQFF. Written as DNA, the CDR3 is TGTGCCAGCTCACCCCGAGGACAGTCATACAATGAGCAGTTCTTC.

V gene TRBV2 combines with J gene TRBJ1-6; possible D gene TRBD1, 5 bases. Germline V lookup: CDR1 SNHLY, CDR2 FYNNEI. The CDR3 covers 14 residues. Trimming took 4 bases from V and 6 from J, leaving 10 bases between them. The CDR3 DNA reads TGTGCCAGCAGTGGGGGACCGTTTAATTCACCCCTCCACTTT. Protein product: CASSGGPFNSPLHF.

The chain carries TRBV19 and TRBJ2-3; 8 nucleotides align to TRBD2. CDR3 length: 13 residues. The germline gives CDR1 LNHDA, CDR2 SQIVND (reference sequence). The V and J ends lost 3 bases and 5 bases, in that order; junction bases with no gene match: 1. CDR3 protein: CASSITSGDTQYF. CDR3 coding DNA: TGTGCCAGTAGTATTACTAGCGGAGATACGCAGTATTTT.

The chain combines TRBV7-2 with TRBJ1-5; D ambiguous. CDR1 is SGHTA and CDR2 is FQGNSA in the germline V gene. V lost 0 bases and J 6 bases, leaving 12 bases between the germline ends. The CDR3 totals 15 residues. This CDR3 reads CASSLASGLGQPQHF. The CDR3 bases are TGTGCCAGCAGCTTAGCGTCGGGGTTAGGTCAGCCCCAGCATTTT. The full variable domain, completed using reference TRBV7-2 and TRBJ1-5, is GAGVSQSPSNKVTEKGKDVELRCDPISGHTALYWYRQSLGQGLEFLIYFQGNSAPDKSGLPSDRFSAERTGGSVSTLTIQRTQQEDSAVYLCASSLASGLGQPQHFGDGTRLSIL.

Regarding this clone: Being one base from a much bigger clone, this may be a read error. The chain carries TRBV30 and TRBJ2-5; possible D gene TRBD2, 6 bases. Germline lookup yields CDR1 GTSNPN and CDR2 SVGIG (reference sequence). The CDR3 has 13 amino acids. This CDR3 reads CAWSGLDGGTHYF. The CDR3 DNA is TGTGCCTGGAGTGGACTAGATGGTGGGACCCATTACTTC.